The clone carrying this T cell receptor (beta chain) was found many times. Its specificity is not known. This specimen comes from a study of T cells in Graves' hyperthyroidism and ophthalmopathy. Study-level findings and limits: Stable hyperthyroidism was told apart from ophthalmopathy by a model built on 13 V-J features.

This CDR3 comprises 12 residues. V was pared by 5 bases and J by 1 base, with 5 bases between. The V gene's germline CDR1 is DFQATT and CDR2 SNEGSKA (reference sequence). Amplification of TCR beta CDR3 regions used RNA as the template. First-round RT-PCR with HTBI primers amplified the TCR CDR3 region. TCRdb fed the multiplex PCR reads into MiXCR, producing one record per CDR3 protein. The profile shows 250,000 to 300,000 distinct CDR3 sequences, about 14% of them singletons. The receptor's source is a woman aged 25 to 39 with Graves' hyperthyroidism that later progressed to Graves' ophthalmopathy. The sample taken for sequencing was blood. The V gene is TRBV20-1, the J gene TRBJ2-2; D ambiguous. The CDR3 is CSAYENTGELFF. CDR3 nucleotides: TGCAGTGCTTACGAGAACACCGGGGAGCTGTTTTTT.